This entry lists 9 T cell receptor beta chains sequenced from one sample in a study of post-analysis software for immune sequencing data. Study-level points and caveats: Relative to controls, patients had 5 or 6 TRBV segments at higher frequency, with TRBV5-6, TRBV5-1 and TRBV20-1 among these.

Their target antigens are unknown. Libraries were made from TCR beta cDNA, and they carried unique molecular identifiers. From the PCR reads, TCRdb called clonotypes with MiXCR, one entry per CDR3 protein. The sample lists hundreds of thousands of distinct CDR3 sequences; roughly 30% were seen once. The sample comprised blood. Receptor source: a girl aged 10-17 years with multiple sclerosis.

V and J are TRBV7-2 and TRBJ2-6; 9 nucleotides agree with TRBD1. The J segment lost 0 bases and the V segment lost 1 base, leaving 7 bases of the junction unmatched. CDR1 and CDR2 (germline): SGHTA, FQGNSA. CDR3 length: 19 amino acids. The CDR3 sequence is CASSLVGTGFPSGANVLTF. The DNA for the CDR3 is TGTGCCAGCAGCTTAGTAGGGACAGGGTTTCCCTCTGGGGCCAACGTCCTGACTTTC.

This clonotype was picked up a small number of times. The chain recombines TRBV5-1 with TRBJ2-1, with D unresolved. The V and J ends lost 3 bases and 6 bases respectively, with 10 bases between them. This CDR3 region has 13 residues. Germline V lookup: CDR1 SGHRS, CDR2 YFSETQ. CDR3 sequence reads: CASSYRRANEQFF. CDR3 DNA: TGCGCCAGCAGCTACCGACGGGCCAATGAGCAGTTCTTC.

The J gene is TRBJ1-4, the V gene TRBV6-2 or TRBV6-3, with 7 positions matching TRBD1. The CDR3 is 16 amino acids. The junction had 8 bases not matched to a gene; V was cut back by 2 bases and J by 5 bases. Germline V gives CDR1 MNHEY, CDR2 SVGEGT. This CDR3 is CASSYPSGQANEKLFF. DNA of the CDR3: TGTGCCAGCAGTTACCCATCAGGACAGGCGAATGAAAAACTGTTTTTT.

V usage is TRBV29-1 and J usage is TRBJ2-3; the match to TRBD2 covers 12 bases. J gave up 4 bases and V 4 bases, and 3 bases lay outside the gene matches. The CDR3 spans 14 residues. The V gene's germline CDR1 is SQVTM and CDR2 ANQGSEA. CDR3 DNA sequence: TGCAGCGTTGCTAGCGGGGGGGCTCCAGATACGCAGTATTTT. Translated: CSVASGGAPDTQYF.

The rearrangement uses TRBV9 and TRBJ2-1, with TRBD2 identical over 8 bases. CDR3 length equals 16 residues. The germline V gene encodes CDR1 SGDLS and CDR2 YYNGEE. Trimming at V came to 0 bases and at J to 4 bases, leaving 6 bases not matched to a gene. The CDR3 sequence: CASSVGVSGVYNEQFF. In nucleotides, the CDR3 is TGTGCCAGCAGCGTAGGCGTTAGCGGGGTTTACAATGAGCAGTTCTTC. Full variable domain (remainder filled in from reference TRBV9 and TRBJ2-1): DSGVTQTPKHLITATGQRVTLRCSPRSGDLSVYWYQQSLDQGLQFLIQYYNGEERAKGNILERFSAQQFPDLHSELNLSSLELGDSALYFCASSVGVSGVYNEQFFGPGTRLTVL.

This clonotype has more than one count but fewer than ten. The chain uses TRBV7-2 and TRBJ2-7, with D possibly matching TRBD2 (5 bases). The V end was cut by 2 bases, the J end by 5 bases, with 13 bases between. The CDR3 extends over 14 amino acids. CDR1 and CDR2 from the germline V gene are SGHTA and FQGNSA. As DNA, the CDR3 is TGTGCCAGCAGCTTACGCATGGGGAGTAACGAGCAGTACTTC. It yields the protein CASSLRMGSNEQYF.

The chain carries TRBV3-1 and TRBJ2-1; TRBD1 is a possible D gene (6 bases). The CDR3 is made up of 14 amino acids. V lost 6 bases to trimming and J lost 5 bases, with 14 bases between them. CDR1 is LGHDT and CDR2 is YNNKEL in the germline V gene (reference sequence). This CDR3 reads CASREWGQNNEQFF. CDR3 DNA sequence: TGTGCCAGCAGGGAGTGGGGACAAAACAATGAGCAGTTCTTC.

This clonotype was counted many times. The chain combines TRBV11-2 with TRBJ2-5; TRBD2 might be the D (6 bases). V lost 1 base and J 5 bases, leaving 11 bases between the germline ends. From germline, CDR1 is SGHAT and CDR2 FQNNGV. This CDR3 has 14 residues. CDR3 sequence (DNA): TGTGCCAGCAGCTTAGCGGGAGTGGGGGAGACCCAGTACTTC. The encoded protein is CASSLAGVGETQYF.

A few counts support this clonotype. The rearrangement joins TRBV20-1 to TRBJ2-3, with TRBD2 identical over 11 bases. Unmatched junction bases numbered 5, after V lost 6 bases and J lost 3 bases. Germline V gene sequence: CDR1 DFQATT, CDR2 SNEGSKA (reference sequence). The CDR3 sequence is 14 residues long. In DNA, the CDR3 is TGCAGTGCAACTAGCGGGAGACGAACAGATACGCAGTATTTT. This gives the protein CSATSGRRTDTQYF.